Detailed here is one TCR beta chain. Its specificity is not known. Study-wide findings and caveats: Tumor memory CD4+ T cell TCR gene usage was found to cluster with blood and lymph node memory CD4+ cells and with lymph node naive CD4+ cells.

The memory fraction was CD4+CD45RO+CD25- cells. V was clipped by 7 bases and J by 4 bases, with 17 bases between them. The germline V gene encodes CDR1 SQVTM and CDR2 ANQGSEA. The CDR3 spans 13 residues. Constant-region reverse primers amplified full-length variable regions, followed by semi-nested Nested Universal Primer A PCR. In TCRdb, the 5' RACE reads were re-called with MiXCR into one record per CDR3 protein. The table records some 8,000 distinct CDR3 sequences, 40% to 65% of them present only once. This sequence originates from a female donor with breast cancer. Sequenced: memory CD4+ T cells sorted from a lymph node. Regarding subset: memory CD4+ T cells, CD4+CD45RO+CD25-. The chain recombines TRBV29-1 with TRBJ2-7; tentative D call: TRBD1 (6 bases). CDR3 amino acids: CSASHRVGYEQYF. The CDR3 region has the DNA TGCAGCGCCAGCCACAGGGTGGGTTACGAGCAGTACTTC.